These 20 T cell receptor beta chains share one sample of origin, sequenced in a study of T cell repertoires in cytomegalovirus infection. A single record per CDR3 protein comes from TCRdb applying MiXCR to the reads. This table has some 560,000 distinct CDR3 sequences, around 40% appearing once. Antigen specificity for these receptors is unknown. The specimen comprised cultured PBMCs, sampled from culture after CMV antigen stimulation. Receptors originate from a human donor in good health (CMV status not recorded). Some clones in this sample may be carry-over from other donors' samples.

The chain combines TRBV6-6 with TRBJ1-5; 7 bases fit TRBD1. Looked up from germline, CDR1 is MNHNY and CDR2 is SVGAGI (reference sequence). Unmatched junction bases numbered 4, after V lost 5 bases and J lost 0 bases. This CDR3 contains 15 residues. The CDR3, as DNA: TGTGCCAGCAGTGAGTACAGGGGTAGCAATCAGCCCCAGCATTTT. Translating it yields CASSEYRGSNQPQHF.

This clonotype was seen repeatedly, ten times or more. V gene TRBV7-2 combines with J gene TRBJ1-6; D gene unclear. This CDR3 is built from 14 residues. CDR1 is SGHTA, CDR2 FQGNSA, per germline. V lost 3 bases to trimming and J lost 8 bases, with 11 bases between them. The DNA of the CDR3 is TGTGCCAGCAGCTTTTGGGTGAAGGATTCACCCCTCCACTTT. Protein sequence: CASSFWVKDSPLHF. Combining the CDR3 with reference TRBV7-2 and TRBJ1-6 gives the whole variable domain GAGVSQSPSNKVTEKGKDVELRCDPISGHTALYWYRQSLGQGLEFLIYFQGNSAPDKSGLPSDRFSAERTGGSVSTLTIQRTQQEDSAVYLCASSFWVKDSPLHFGNGTRLTVT.

This sequence joins TRBV7-2 and TRBJ2-1; 8 bases agree with TRBD2. Germline values: CDR1 SGHTA, CDR2 FQGNSA. V dropped 5 bases and J dropped 4; count of bases not matched to a gene: 10. The CDR3 spans 16 residues. The DNA of the CDR3 is TGTGCCAGCAGCCCCATGCCCGGCGGGGGGTACAATGAGCAGTTCTTC. Encoded protein: CASSPMPGGGYNEQFF.

There are a few counts of this clonotype. The chain uses TRBV6-6 and TRBJ2-1, with D possibly being TRBD2 (6 bases). Trimming cost V 8 bases and J 3 bases, with 11 bases left between them. Germline-derived CDR1 and CDR2 are MNHNY and SVGAGI (reference sequence). The CDR3 spans 13 residues. The CDR3 loop is CASGGVYYNEQFF. CDR3 nucleotides: TGTGCCAGCGGAGGGGTTTACTACAATGAGCAGTTCTTC.

The chain couples TRBV18 to TRBJ2-1; 8 bases are a match to TRBD1. Germline V gene data show CDR1 as KGHSH and CDR2 as LQKENI. J gave up 6 bases and V 1 base, and 5 bases lay outside the gene matches. This CDR3 region has 15 residues. CDR3 DNA: TGTGCCAGCTCACCACGGGGACAGGTACGCAATGAGCAGTTCTTC. Amino acid sequence: CASSPRGQVRNEQFF.

V is TRBV4-1 and J is TRBJ2-1; 8 nucleotides match TRBD2. Per the germline V gene, CDR1 is MGHRA and CDR2 is YSYEKL. The CDR3 contains 17 residues. The V and J ends lost 2 bases and 3 bases, in that order; junction bases with no gene match: 9. The DNA for the CDR3 is TGCGCCAGCAGCCAAAGGGCCGGGAGGGCCGGCTACAATGAGCAGTTCTTC. Encoded protein: CASSQRAGRAGYNEQFF.

The chain carries TRBV19 and TRBJ2-1; no clear D gene. From germline, CDR1 is LNHDA and CDR2 SQIVND (reference sequence). This CDR3 comprises 13 residues. V was shortened by 0 bases and J by 10 bases, with 10 bases between the two germline ends. CDR3: CASSIDFEEEQFF. Here the CDR3 DNA reads TGTGCCAGTAGTATAGATTTCGAGGAGGAGCAGTTCTTC. Based on the CDR3 plus reference TRBV19 and TRBJ2-1, the full variable domain is DGGITQSPKYLFRKEGQNVTLSCEQNLNHDAMYWYRQDPGQGLRLIYYSQIVNDFQKGDIAEGYSVSREKKESFPLTVTSAQKNPTAFYLCASSIDFEEEQFFGPGTRLTVL.

The V gene is TRBV7-2, the J gene TRBJ1-5; no definite D call. The V and J ends lost 1 base and 0 bases respectively, with 13 bases between them. The CDR3 contains 17 residues. Germline lookup yields CDR1 SGHTA and CDR2 FQGNSA. CDR3 nucleotides: TGTGCCAGCAGCTTAGGCGGCACGACATATAGCAATCAGCCCCAGCATTTT. Protein: CASSLGGTTYSNQPQHF.

The genes are TRBV7-9 and TRBJ1-4, with TRBD1 matching over 9 bases. V gave up 3 bases and J gave up 6 bases; unmatched junction bases: 5. The CDR3 contains 15 residues. Germline V gene sequence: CDR1 SEHNR, CDR2 FQNEAQ (reference sequence). In DNA form, the CDR3 reads TGTGCCAGCAGCTTCCCGGGACAGGGTGATGAAAAACTGTTTTTT. Translating gives CASSFPGQGDEKLFF. The whole variable domain, filled in from reference TRBV7-9 and TRBJ1-4, reads DTGVSQNPRHKITKRGQNVTFRCDPISEHNRLYWYRQTLGQGPEFLTYFQNEAQLEKSRLLSDRFSAERPKGSFSTLEIQRTEQGDSAMYLCASSFPGQGDEKLFFGSGTQLSVL.

This clonotype occurred a few times. The chain employs TRBV7-6 and TRBJ2-1; D is possibly TRBD2 (6 bases). CDR1 SGHVS and CDR2 FNYEAQ come from the germline V gene. Trimming took 5 bases from V and 0 from J, leaving 14 bases between them. There are 16 residues in the CDR3. CDR3 in amino acids: CASSPQLASSYNEQFF. The CDR3 DNA sequence: TGTGCCAGCAGCCCCCAACTAGCCAGCTCCTACAATGAGCAGTTCTTC.

The genes are TRBV11-2 and TRBJ2-1; D is uncertain. CDR3 size: 14 residues. CDR1 and CDR2 from the germline V gene are SGHAT and FQNNGV. V lost 5 bases to trimming and J lost 7 bases, with 15 bases between them. CDR3 coding DNA: TGTGCCAGCAGCCCCCTAAAGAGTGGAAATGAGCAGTTCTTC. Protein product: CASSPLKSGNEQFF.

For this clonotype: The junction and the germline gene differ at one end; a read error may be behind it. The CDR3 bases are TGTGCCACTCTGTCGGACTCTGGAAACACCATGTATTTT. It codes for CATLSDSGNTMYF. The chain couples TRBV6-1 to TRBJ1-3, with D hard to call. The CDR3 has 13 residues. Germline V lookup: CDR1 MNHNS, CDR2 SASEGT.

The chain links TRBV6-2 or TRBV6-3 to TRBJ1-2, with D perhaps matching TRBD1 (6 bases). V gave up 7 bases and J gave up 4 bases, with 19 bases separating them. Looked up from germline, CDR1 is MNHEY and CDR2 is SVGEGT. This CDR3 comprises 15 residues. The CDR3 nucleotides are TGTGCCAGCAACCACCTGCAGGGACAACTCTATGGCTACACCTTC. Protein: CASNHLQGQLYGYTF.

J is TRBJ2-5 and V is TRBV7-9; D unresolved. The CDR3 covers 12 residues. Germline V gene lookup returns CDR1 SEHNR and CDR2 FQNEAQ (reference sequence). The V end lost 6 bases, the J end lost 7 bases, and 12 bases lay between the germline ends. CDR3 nucleotide sequence: TGTGCCAGCAGAAACCCTGCAGGGACCCAGTACTTC. It yields the protein CASRNPAGTQYF. The complete variable domain, with remaining parts taken from reference TRBV7-9 and TRBJ2-5, reads DTGVSQNPRHKITKRGQNVTFRCDPISEHNRLYWYRQTLGQGPEFLTYFQNEAQLEKSRLLSDRFSAERPKGSFSTLEIQRTEQGDSAMYLCASRNPAGTQYFGPGTRLLVL.

The chain couples TRBV7-6 to TRBJ2-5, with TRBD2 matching over 8 bases. The CDR3 loop spans 16 amino acids. The V and J ends lost 5 bases and 5 bases, in that order; junction bases with no gene match: 13. CDR1 is SGHVS and CDR2 is FNYEAQ in the germline V gene. CDR3 bases: TGTGCCAGCAGCCCCCGGGAGGGAGGGCTAGCGGAGACCCAGTACTTC. Translating gives CASSPREGGLAETQYF.

This chain links TRBV6-2 or TRBV6-3 with TRBJ2-3, with D hard to call. The CDR3 has 15 residues. The ends were cut back, 0 bases at V and 0 bases at J, with 7 bases in the middle. Looked up from germline, CDR1 is MNHEY and CDR2 is SVGEGT. The CDR3 DNA sequence: TGTGCCAGCAGTTACTCCACGGACAGCACAGATACGCAGTATTTT. Translating gives CASSYSTDSTDTQYF.

The chain employs TRBV12-3 or TRBV12-4 and TRBJ1-2; 9 bases line up with TRBD1. The V gene end was trimmed by 5 bases and the J gene end by 2 bases; junction bases not matched to a gene: 3. The CDR3 sequence is 14 residues long. The CDR3 loop is CASSRTGVNYGYTF. The CDR3 DNA is TGTGCCAGCAGTCGGACAGGGGTGAACTATGGCTACACCTTC.

The rearrangement uses TRBV7-2 and TRBJ2-5; 11 bases match TRBD2. There are 15 residues in the CDR3. Trimming removed 5 bases from V and 3 bases from J; junction bases left unmatched: 5. Germline V lookup: CDR1 SGHTA, CDR2 FQGNSA. CDR3 amino acids: CASSRTSGPEETQYF. CDR3 nucleotide sequence: TGTGCCAGCAGCAGGACTAGCGGGCCTGAAGAGACCCAGTACTTC.

This clonotype was observed a handful of times. As DNA, the CDR3 is TGTGCCAGCAGCTTGATCGGGGGCCAGCCGGTCACAGATACGCAGTATTTT. Translated: CASSLIGGQPVTDTQYF. The genes are TRBV11-2 and TRBJ2-3; D is perhaps TRBD1 or TRBD2 (6 bases each). V was shortened by 3 bases and J by 2 bases, with 18 bases between the two germline ends. Germline CDR1 is SGHAT and CDR2 is FQNNGV. This CDR3 is 17 amino acids long.

V usage is TRBV2 and J usage is TRBJ1-1; 8 nucleotides agree with TRBD1. V trimming: 11 bases; J trimming: 1 base; junction bases outside the gene matches: 6. Germline CDR1 and CDR2: SNHLY and FYNNEI. The CDR3 is 13 amino acids. The DNA for the CDR3 is TGTGCCGCAAAACAGGGGGGGAACACTGAAGCTTTCTTT. This sequence encodes CAAKQGGNTEAFF.